Given below is one TCR beta chain in context. Germline V gene lookup returns CDR1 SQVTM and CDR2 ANQGSEA. Trimming at V came to 6 bases and at J to 3 bases, leaving 6 bases not matched to a gene. The CDR3 covers 13 residues. This entry is derived from a study of blood T cell repertoires in COVID-19. Some clones are missing from TCRdb's copy, which holds only in-frame ones; the method was immunoSEQ multiplex PCR. Among about 150,000 clones listed, roughly 87% were seen once. Material for sequencing was peripheral blood. The sequence was collected from a woman in her sixties with active or convalescent COVID-19. The J gene is TRBJ2-5, the V gene TRBV29-1; 8 positions match TRBD1. The CDR3 is CSVMTGEKETQYF. The CDR3 DNA follows: TGCAGCGTGATGACAGGGGAGAAAGAGACCCAGTACTTC.